Shown below are 3 T cell receptor beta chains from a single sample sequenced in a study of blood T cell repertoires in COVID-19. Data came from immunoSEQ multiplex PCR; TCRdb stores just in-frame clones and leaves some out. The sample has about 310,000 clones, roughly 90% seen once. Sequenced sample: PBMCs or T cells enriched from blood (not recorded which). These receptors were collected from a woman in her late teens or twenties with acute COVID-19.

The rearrangement joins TRBV12-3 or TRBV12-4 to TRBJ2-1, with a weak D call TRBD1 (6 bases). The CDR3 totals 11 residues. The V end was cut by 5 bases, the J end by 13 bases, with 12 bases between. The DNA for the CDR3 is TGTGCCAGCAGTCACAACAGGGTACAGTTCTTC. This sequence encodes CASSHNRVQFF.

The chain's CDR3 is CASSLEGGYDGYTF. CDR3 sequence (DNA): TGCGCCAGCAGCTTGGAGGGAGGATATGATGGCTACACCTTC. V usage is TRBV5-1 and J usage is TRBJ1-2, with D unclear. The CDR3 loop spans 14 amino acids. Trimming removed 0 bases at V and 6 bases at J, with 12 bases between. Germline V gene data show CDR1 as SGHRS and CDR2 as YFSETQ. The complete variable domain, with remaining parts taken from reference TRBV5-1 and TRBJ1-2, reads KAGVTQTPRYLIKTRGQQVTLSCSPISGHRSVSWYQQTPGQGLQFLFEYFSETQRNKGNFPGRFSGRQFSNSRSEMNVSTLELGDSALYLCASSLEGGYDGYTFGSGTRLTVV.

The gene calls are TRBV6-5 and TRBJ2-3; TRBD1 aligns across 8 bases. CDR3 length: 15 residues. Trimming removed 6 bases from V and 0 bases from J; junction bases left unmatched: 5. Germline CDR1 reads MNHEY; CDR2 reads SVGAGI. DNA for the CDR3: TGTGCCAGCAGGATACAGGGGGTTAGCACAGATACGCAGTATTTT. Encoded protein: CASRIQGVSTDTQYF.